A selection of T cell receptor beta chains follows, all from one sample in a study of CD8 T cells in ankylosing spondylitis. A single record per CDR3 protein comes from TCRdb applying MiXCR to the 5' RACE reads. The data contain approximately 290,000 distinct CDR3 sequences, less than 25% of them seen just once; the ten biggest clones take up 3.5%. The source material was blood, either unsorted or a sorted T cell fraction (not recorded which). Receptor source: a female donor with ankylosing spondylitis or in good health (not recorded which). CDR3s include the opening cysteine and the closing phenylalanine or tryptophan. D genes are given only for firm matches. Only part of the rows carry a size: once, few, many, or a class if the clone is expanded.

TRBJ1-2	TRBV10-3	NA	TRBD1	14	CAISVGQGGLGYTF	TGTGCCATCAGTGTGGGACAGGGAGGTTTGGGCTACACCTTC
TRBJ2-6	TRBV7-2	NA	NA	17	CASSFGGKTSGANVLTF	TGTGCCAGCAGCTTTGGGGGTAAGACCTCTGGGGCCAACGTCCTGACTTTC
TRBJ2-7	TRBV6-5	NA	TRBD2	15	CASSLTSQVGYEQYF	TGTGCCAGCAGTTTGACTAGCCAAGTTGGCTACGAGCAATACTTC
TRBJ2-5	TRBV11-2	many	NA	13	CASSRGVQETQYF	TGTGCCAGCAGCCGCGGGGTCCAAGAGACCCAGTACTTC
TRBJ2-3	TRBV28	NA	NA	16	CASSLSSAGSTDTQYF	TGTGCCAGCAGTTTATCCAGTGCAGGAAGCACAGATACGCAGTATTTT
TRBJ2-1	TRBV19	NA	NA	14	CASSIDRWGLDWFF	TGTGCCAGTAGTATAGATCGGTGGGGTCTGGATTGGTTCTTC
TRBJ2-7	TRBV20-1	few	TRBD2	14	CSAKKRGLTYEQYF	TGCAGTGCAAAAAAGCGGGGCCTTACCTACGAGCAGTACTTC
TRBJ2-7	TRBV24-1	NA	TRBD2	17	CATSRTTSGRRDNEQYF	TGTGCCACCAGTAGGACGACTAGCGGGAGGAGGGACAACGAGCAGTACTTC
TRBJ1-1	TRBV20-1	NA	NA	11	CSGALGDEAFF	TGCAGTGGGGCCCTAGGAGATGAAGCTTTCTTT
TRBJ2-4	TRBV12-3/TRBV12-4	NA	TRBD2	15	CASTLSSGERGVQYF	TGTGCCAGCACCCTGTCTAGCGGGGAGAGGGGTGTTCAGTACTTC
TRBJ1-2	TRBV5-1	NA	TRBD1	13	CASTLTGSYGYTF	TGCGCCAGCACCTTGACAGGGAGCTATGGCTACACCTTC
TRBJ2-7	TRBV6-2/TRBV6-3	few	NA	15	CASSYTLKGFHEQYF	TGTGCCAGCAGTTACACCCTAAAGGGATTCCACGAGCAGTACTTC
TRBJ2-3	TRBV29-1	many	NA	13	CSADGAGTDTQYF	TGCAGCGCCGACGGGGCCGGCACAGATACGCAGTATTTT
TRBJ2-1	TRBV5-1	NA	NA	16	CASSLAERISYNEQFF	TGCGCCAGCAGCTTGGCGGAGCGGATTTCCTACAATGAGCAGTTCTTC
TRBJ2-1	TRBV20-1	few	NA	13	CSARDRSHNEQFF	TGCAGTGCTAGAGATAGAAGTCACAATGAGCAGTTCTTC
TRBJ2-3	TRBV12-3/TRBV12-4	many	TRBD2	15	CASSRLAGGTDTQYF	TGTGCCAGCTCTAGACTAGCGGGAGGGACAGATACGCAGTATTTT
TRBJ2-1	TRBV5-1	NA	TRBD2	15	CASSFLAGGMYEQFF	TGCGCCAGCAGCTTCCTAGCGGGAGGCATGTATGAGCAGTTCTTC
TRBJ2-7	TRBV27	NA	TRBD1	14	CASRRGGSEYEQYF	TGTGCCAGCAGACGAGGGGGCTCCGAATACGAGCAGTACTTC
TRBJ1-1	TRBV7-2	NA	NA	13	CASSRGVPPEAFF	TGTGCCAGCAGCAGGGGAGTCCCTCCTGAAGCTTTCTTT
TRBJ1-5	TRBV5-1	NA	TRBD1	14	CASSLGQGTQPQHF	TGCGCCAGCAGCTTGGGACAGGGAACTCAGCCCCAGCATTTT
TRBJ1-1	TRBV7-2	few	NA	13	CASATRDIRRAFF	TGTGCCAGCGCAACTCGGGACATCCGGAGAGCTTTCTTT
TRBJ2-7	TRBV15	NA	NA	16	CATSRDLDSRSYEQYF	TGTGCCACCAGCAGAGATCTGGACAGCCGATCCTACGAGCAGTACTTC
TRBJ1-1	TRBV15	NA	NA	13	CATSRDIHTEAFF	TGTGCCACCAGCAGAGACATTCACACTGAAGCTTTCTTT
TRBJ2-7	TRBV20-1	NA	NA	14	CSARDRVSTYKQYF	TGCAGTGCTAGAGATCGGGTCTCTACCTACAAGCAGTACTTC
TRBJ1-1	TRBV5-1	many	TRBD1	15	CASSFPGQESTEAFF	TGCGCCAGCAGCTTTCCGGGACAGGAGAGCACTGAAGCTTTCTTT
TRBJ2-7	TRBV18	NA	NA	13	CASSPNRGYEQYF	TGTGCCAGCTCACCTAATAGAGGCTACGAGCAGTACTTC
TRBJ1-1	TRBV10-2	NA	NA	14	CASRDFPMNTEAFF	TGCGCCAGCAGAGACTTTCCCATGAACACTGAAGCTTTCTTT
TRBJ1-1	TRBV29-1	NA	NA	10	CSAGALGPFF	TGCAGCGCCGGCGCCCTTGGGCCTTTCTTT
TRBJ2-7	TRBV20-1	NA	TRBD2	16	CSAGRTSGTPGGEQYF	TGCAGTGCTGGCCGGACTAGCGGGACCCCAGGGGGGGAGCAGTACTTC
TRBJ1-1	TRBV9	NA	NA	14	CASSVDGRYTEAFF	TGTGCCAGCAGCGTAGATGGGAGATACACTGAAGCTTTCTTT
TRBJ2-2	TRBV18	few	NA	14	CASSRDIDTGELFF	TGTGCCAGCTCACGGGACATAGACACCGGGGAGCTGTTTTTT
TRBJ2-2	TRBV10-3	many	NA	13	CAIMVGITGELFF	TGTGCCATCATGGTTGGAATCACCGGGGAGCTGTTTTTT
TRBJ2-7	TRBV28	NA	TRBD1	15	CASSLPRGRLNEQYF	TGTGCCAGCAGCCTCCCCAGGGGGCGGCTGAACGAGCAGTACTTC
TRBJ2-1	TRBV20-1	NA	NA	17	CSARDPTGVSFYNEQFF	TGCAGTGCTAGAGATCCGACGGGAGTTAGCTTCTACAATGAGCAGTTCTTC
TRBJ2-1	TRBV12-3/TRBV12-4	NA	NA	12	CASSLIWSEQFF	TGTGCCAGCAGTTTGATATGGAGTGAGCAGTTCTTC
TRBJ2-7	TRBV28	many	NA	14	CASSKSGRTYEQYF	TGTGCCAGCAGTAAAAGCGGCAGGACCTACGAGCAGTACTTC
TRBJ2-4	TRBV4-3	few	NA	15	CASSQEYRRRDIQYF	TGCGCCAGCAGCCAAGAGTACAGGCGCCGTGACATTCAGTACTTC
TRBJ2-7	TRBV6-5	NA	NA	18	CASSYSVRQTQRIYEQYF	TGTGCCAGCAGTTACTCTGTACGGCAAACCCAAAGGATCTACGAGCAGTACTTC